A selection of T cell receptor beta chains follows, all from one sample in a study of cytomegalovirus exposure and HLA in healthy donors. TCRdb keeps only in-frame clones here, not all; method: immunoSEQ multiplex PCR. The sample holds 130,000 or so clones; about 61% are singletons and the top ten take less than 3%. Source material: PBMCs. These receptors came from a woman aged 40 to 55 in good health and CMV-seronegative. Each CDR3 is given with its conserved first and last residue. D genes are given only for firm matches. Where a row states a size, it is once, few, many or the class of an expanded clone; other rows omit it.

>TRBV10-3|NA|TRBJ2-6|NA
CAIGGTGANVLTF
TGTGCCATCGGAGGGACTGGGGCCAACGTCCTGACTTTC
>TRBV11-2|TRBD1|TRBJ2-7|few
CASSLETGPYEQYF
TGTGCCAGCAGCTTAGAGACAGGGCCCTACGAGCAGTACTTC
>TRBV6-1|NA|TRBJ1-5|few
CATTGSSYQPQHF
TGTGCCACTACAGGGTCTTCTTATCAGCCCCAGCATTTT
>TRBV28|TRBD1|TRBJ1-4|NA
CASSSPGQGNEKLFF
TGTGCCAGCAGTTCGCCGGGACAGGGTAATGAAAAACTGTTTTTT
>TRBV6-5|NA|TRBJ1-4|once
CASSPGLTNEKLFF
TGTGCCAGTTCACCGGGACTGACTAATGAAAAACTGTTTTTT
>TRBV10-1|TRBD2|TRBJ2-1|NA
CASSATSGGTYNEQFF
TGCGCCAGCAGTGCTACTAGCGGGGGGACCTACAATGAGCAGTTCTTC
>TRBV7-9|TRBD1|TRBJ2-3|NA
CASSLSTGSDTQYF
TGTGCCAGCAGCTTATCGACAGGGTCAGATACGCAGTATTTT
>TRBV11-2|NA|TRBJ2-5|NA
CASSSGEGETQYF
TGTGCCAGCAGCTCAGGGGAGGGAGAGACCCAGTACTTC
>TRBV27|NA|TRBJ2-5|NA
CASRSSGETIKTQYF
TGTGCCAGCAGATCCTCAGGGGAAACAATCAAGACCCAGTACTTC
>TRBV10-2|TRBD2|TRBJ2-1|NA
CASSLLGAAGELNEQFF
TGCGCCAGCAGCCTCCTCGGGGCAGCGGGGGAGCTTAATGAGCAGTTCTTC
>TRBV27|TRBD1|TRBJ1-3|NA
CASSPDRGPPLFSGNTIYF
TGTGCCAGCAGTCCCGACAGGGGTCCCCCCCTATTCTCTGGAAACACCATATATTTT
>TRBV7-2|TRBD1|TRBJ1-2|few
CASSLRQGLSPNYGYTF
TGTGCCAGCAGCCTACGACAGGGATTGTCCCCAAACTATGGCTACACCTTC
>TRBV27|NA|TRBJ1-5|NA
CASSWGRVNQPQHF
TGTGCCAGCAGTTGGGGGAGGGTAAATCAGCCCCAGCATTTT
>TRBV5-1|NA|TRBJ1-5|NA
CASSLEGGNQPQHF
TGCGCCAGCAGCTTGGAGGGGGGCAATCAGCCCCAGCATTTT
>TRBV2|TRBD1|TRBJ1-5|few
CASSPRGQRNQPQHF
TGTGCCAGCAGCCCAAGGGGACAGCGCAATCAGCCCCAGCATTTT
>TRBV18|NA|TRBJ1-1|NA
CASSPPMAGPNTEAFF
TGTGCCAGCTCACCACCGATGGCAGGGCCCAACACTGAAGCTTTCTTT
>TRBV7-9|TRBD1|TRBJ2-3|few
CASSLIGQEDTQYF
TGTGCCAGCAGCTTAATCGGACAGGAGGATACGCAGTATTTT
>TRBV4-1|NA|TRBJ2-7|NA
CASSLLPTESPYF
TGCGCCAGCAGCCTCTTACCGACTGAATCACCTTACTTC
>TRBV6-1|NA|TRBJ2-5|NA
CASSLEPRETQYF
TGTGCCAGCAGCCTGGAGCCTAGAGAGACCCAGTACTTC
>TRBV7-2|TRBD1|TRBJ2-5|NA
CASSSGRQGSQTQYF
TGTGCCAGCAGCTCCGGAAGACAGGGGTCGCAGACCCAGTACTTC
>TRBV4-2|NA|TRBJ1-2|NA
CASSQDDRGQGYGYTF
TGTGCCAGCAGCCAGGATGACAGAGGCCAGGGGTATGGCTACACCTTC
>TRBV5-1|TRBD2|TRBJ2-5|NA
CASSPLAGGPQETQYF
TGCGCCAGCAGCCCTTTAGCGGGGGGGCCTCAAGAGACCCAGTACTTC
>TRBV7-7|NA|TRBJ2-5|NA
CASSLAGAPGETQYF
TGTGCCAGCAGCTTAGCGGGGGCCCCGGGGGAGACCCAGTACTTC
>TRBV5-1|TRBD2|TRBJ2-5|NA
CASSWGGSQETQYF
TGCGCCAGCAGCTGGGGGGGATCCCAAGAGACCCAGTACTTC
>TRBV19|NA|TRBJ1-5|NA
CASSTTWGGTSNQPQHF
TGTGCCAGTAGTACCACCTGGGGGGGGACGAGCAATCAGCCCCAGCATTTT
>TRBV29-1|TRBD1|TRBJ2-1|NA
CSVKVRTGSYNEQFF
TGCAGCGTTAAGGTCCGGACAGGGTCCTACAATGAGCAGTTCTTC
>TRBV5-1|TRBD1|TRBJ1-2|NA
CASSLGTAFYGYTF
TGCGCCAGCAGCCTCGGGACAGCTTTTTATGGCTACACCTTC
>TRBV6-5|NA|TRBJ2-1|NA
CASGRNEQFF
TGTGCCAGCGGGCGTAATGAGCAGTTCTTC
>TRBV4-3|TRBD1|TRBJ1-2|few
CASSDRTGYGYTF
TGCGCCAGCAGCGACCGGACAGGATATGGCTACACCTTC
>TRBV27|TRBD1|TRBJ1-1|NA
CASGIDRATEAFF
TGTGCCAGCGGGATTGACAGGGCCACTGAAGCTTTCTTT
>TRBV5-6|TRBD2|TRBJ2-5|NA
CASIRSGAEETQYF
TGTGCCAGCATCCGTAGCGGGGCCGAAGAGACCCAGTACTTC
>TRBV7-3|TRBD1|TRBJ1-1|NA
CASSFYGGQGATEAFF
TGTGCCAGCAGCTTCTACGGGGGACAGGGAGCCACTGAAGCTTTCTTT
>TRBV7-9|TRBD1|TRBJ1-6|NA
CASQRTGESSPLHF
TGTGCCAGTCAGCGGACAGGGGAGTCCTCACCCCTCCACTTT
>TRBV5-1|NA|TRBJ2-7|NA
CASSLAGRGEQYF
TGCGCCAGCAGCTTAGCAGGAAGGGGGGAGCAGTACTTC
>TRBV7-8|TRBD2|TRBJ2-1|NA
CASSFGLLAGGPNEQFF
TGTGCCAGCAGCTTTGGGCTTCTAGCGGGGGGGCCGAATGAGCAGTTCTTC
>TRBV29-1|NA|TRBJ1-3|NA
CSVRQGQSNTIYF
TGCAGCGTTCGGCAGGGGCAATCAAACACCATATATTTT
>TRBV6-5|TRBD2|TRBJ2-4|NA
CASSSSGGKNIQYF
TGTGCCAGCAGTTCTAGCGGGGGGAAAAACATTCAGTACTTC
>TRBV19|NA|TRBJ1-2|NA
CASSFGESGYTF
TGTGCCAGTAGTTTCGGGGAGAGCGGCTACACCTTC
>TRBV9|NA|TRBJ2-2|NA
CASSVEGHSRTGELFF
TGTGCCAGCAGCGTAGAGGGACATAGCCGCACCGGGGAGCTGTTTTTT
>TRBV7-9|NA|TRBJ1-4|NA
CASSWGEGSEKLFF
TGTGCCAGCAGCTGGGGGGAGGGAAGCGAAAAACTGTTTTTT
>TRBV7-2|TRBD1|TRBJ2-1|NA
CASSQDRGSYNEQFF
TGTGCCAGCAGCCAAGACAGGGGGTCCTACAATGAGCAGTTCTTC
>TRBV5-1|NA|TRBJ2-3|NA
CASSGTPSTDTQYF
TGCGCCAGCAGCGGGACACCTAGCACAGATACGCAGTATTTT
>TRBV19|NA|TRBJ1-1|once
CASSMAGYGGAEAFF
TGTGCCAGTAGTATGGCTGGTTATGGAGGGGCTGAAGCTTTCTTT
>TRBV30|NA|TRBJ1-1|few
CAWNRVTEAFF
TGTGCCTGGAACAGAGTCACTGAAGCTTTCTTT
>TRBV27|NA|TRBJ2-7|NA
CASSYKTGTGAYEQYF
TGTGCCAGCAGTTACAAAACCGGGACGGGAGCCTACGAGCAGTACTTC
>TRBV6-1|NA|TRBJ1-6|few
CASRDSYNSPLHF
TGTGCCAGCAGAGACAGTTATAATTCACCCCTCCACTTT
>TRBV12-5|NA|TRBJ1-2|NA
CASGLGRNYGYTF
TGTGCTAGTGGTTTGGGGAGAAACTATGGCTACACCTTC
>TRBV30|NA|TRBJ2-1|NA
CALGRGYNEQFF
TGTGCCTTGGGTAGAGGGTACAATGAGCAGTTCTTC
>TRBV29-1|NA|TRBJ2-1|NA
CSVGTQGYNEQFF
TGCAGCGTTGGTACACAGGGATACAATGAGCAGTTCTTC
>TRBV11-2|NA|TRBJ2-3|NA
CASSVDSQFTDTQYF
TGTGCCAGCAGCGTCGACTCGCAATTCACAGATACGCAGTATTTT
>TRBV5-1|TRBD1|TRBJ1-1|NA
CASSSGQGVNTEAFF
TGCGCCAGCAGCTCCGGACAGGGGGTGAACACTGAAGCTTTCTTT
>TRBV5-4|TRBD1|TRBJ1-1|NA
CASSPGQGNTEAFF
TGTGCCAGCAGCCCCGGACAGGGGAACACTGAAGCTTTCTTT